This T cell receptor beta chain was retrieved from a study of T cell changes during pregnancy in multiple sclerosis. The data were produced by immunoSEQ multiplex PCR, yet TCRdb's version contains in-frame clones alone and is incomplete. This sample has around 57,000 clones; approximately 92% occur once, and the top ten carry less than 0.3%. The V gene's germline CDR1 is SGHDN and CDR2 FVKESK. This CDR3 is 14 amino acids long. J gave up 3 bases and V 4 bases, and 1 base lay outside the gene matches. The sample here was CD4+ T cells from peripheral blood mononuclear cells, taken in the third trimester of pregnancy. The sequence derives from a female donor with multiple sclerosis, enrolled in a pregnancy study. The chain is built from TRBV14 and TRBJ2-1; 9 positions agree with TRBD2. CDR3 sequence: CASSRLADYNEQFF. DNA for the CDR3: TGTGCCAGCAGCCGACTAGCGGACTACAATGAGCAGTTCTTC. The entire variable domain, with the rest obtained from reference TRBV14 and TRBJ2-1, is as follows: EAGVTQFPSHSVIEKGQTVTLRCDPISGHDNLYWYRRVMGKEIKFLLHFVKESKQDESGMPNNRFLAERTGGTYSTLKVQPAELEDSGVYFCASSRLADYNEQFFGPGTRLTVL.